Given below is one T cell receptor (beta chain) in context. The length of the CDR3 is 15 residues. Germline-derived CDR1 and CDR2 are SGDLS and YYNGEE. V lost 4 bases and J 4 bases, leaving 12 bases between the germline ends. Multiple sclerosis controls were treatment-naive patients with stable or active relapsing-remitting disease. RNA amounts of roughly 0.45 to 1 ug underwent reverse transcription with random hexamers. MiXCR, run by TCRdb on the immunoSEQ multiplex PCR reads, gives a single entry per CDR3 protein. In the table there are about 300,000 distinct CDR3 sequences, roughly 85% of which are singletons. The entry originates in a study of CD8 T cells in Susac syndrome.

Sequenced input: CD8+ T cells from PBMCs. This chain links TRBV9 with TRBJ2-6; D is perhaps TRBD1 (6 bases). The sequence came from a human donor with multiple sclerosis. CDR3 sequence reads: CASSLNRAGANVLTF. The DNA of the CDR3 is TGTGCCAGCAGCCTCAACAGGGCCGGGGCCAACGTCCTGACTTTC.